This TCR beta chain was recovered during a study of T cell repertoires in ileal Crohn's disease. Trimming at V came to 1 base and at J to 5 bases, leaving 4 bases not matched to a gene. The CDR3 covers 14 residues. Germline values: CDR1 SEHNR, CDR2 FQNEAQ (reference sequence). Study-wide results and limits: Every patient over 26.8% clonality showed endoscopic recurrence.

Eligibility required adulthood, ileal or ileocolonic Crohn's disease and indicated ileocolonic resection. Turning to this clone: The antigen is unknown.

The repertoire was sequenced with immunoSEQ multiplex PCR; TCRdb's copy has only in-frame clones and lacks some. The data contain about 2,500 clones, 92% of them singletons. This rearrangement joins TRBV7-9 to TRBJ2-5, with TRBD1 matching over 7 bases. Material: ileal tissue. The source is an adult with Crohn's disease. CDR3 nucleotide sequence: TGTGCCAGCAGCTTAGTTGGCAGGGGGGAGACCCAGTACTTC. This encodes CASSLVGRGETQYF.